These 27 T cell receptor beta chains originate from one sample sequenced in a study of cytomegalovirus exposure and HLA in healthy donors. The assay was immunoSEQ multiplex PCR, and TCRdb's table has in-frame clones only and misses some. The data show under 350,000 clones, around 85% seen once. Sample: PBMCs. The receptors here all came from a woman younger than 30 in good health and CMV-seronegative.

The V gene is TRBV11-2, the J gene TRBJ2-7, with D possibly TRBD1 on 5 matching bases. The CDR3 is 15 residues long. V was cut by 5 bases and J by 4 bases, with 18 bases left in between. Germline CDR1 is SGHAT and CDR2 is FQNNGV. The CDR3, as DNA: TGTGCCAGCAGCCCTCAAAGGGGAATGGGGTACGAGCAGTACTTC. As protein: CASSPQRGMGYEQYF.

V gene TRBV28 combines with J gene TRBJ2-1; a possible D gene is TRBD1 (6 bases). The V gene lost 2 bases and the J gene lost 0 bases, with 11 bases spanning the gap. This CDR3 region has 16 residues. The germline V gene encodes CDR1 MDHEN and CDR2 SYDVKM. The CDR3 protein is CASSLGTGPSYNEQFF. The CDR3 DNA reads as TGTGCCAGCAGTTTAGGCACAGGGCCCTCCTACAATGAGCAGTTCTTC. Looking up the rest from reference TRBV28 and TRBJ2-1 gives the full variable domain: DVKVTQSSRYLVKRTGEKVFLECVQDMDHENMFWYRQDPGLGLRLIYFSYDVKMKEKGDIPEGYSVSREKKERFSLILESASTNQTSMYLCASSLGTGPSYNEQFFGPGTRLTVL.

The rearrangement joins TRBV2 to TRBJ2-7, with TRBD2 matching over 10 bases. The V and J ends lost 4 bases and 6 bases, in that order; junction bases with no gene match: 9. Germline V gene lookup returns CDR1 SNHLY and CDR2 FYNNEI. This CDR3 is built from 15 residues. CDR3: CASSARLAGEGEQYF. The CDR3 DNA reads as TGTGCCAGCAGTGCCCGTCTAGCGGGAGAGGGCGAGCAGTACTTC.

The V gene is TRBV4-1, the J gene TRBJ2-3, with TRBD2 identical over 16 bases. Germline loops: CDR1 MGHRA, CDR2 YSYEKL. The CDR3 sequence is 18 residues long. The junction had 9 bases not matched to a gene; V was cut back by 3 bases and J by 6 bases. The CDR3 DNA reads TGCGCCAGCAGCCAGGTCTCGGGACTAGCGGGGGGGAAGGATACGCAGTATTTT. Its translation: CASSQVSGLAGGKDTQYF.

The rearrangement links TRBV7-8 to TRBJ1-1; perhaps TRBD1 as D (6 bases). Trimming shortened V by 7 bases and J by 3 bases, and 18 bases separated the two germline ends. CDR3 length: 15 residues. CDR1 and CDR2 from the germline V gene are SGHVS and FQNEAQ. The CDR3 is CASNTYGQQDTEAFF. CDR3 bases: TGTGCCAGCAACACCTATGGACAGCAGGACACTGAAGCTTTCTTT.

This clone was counted only a few times. The genes are TRBV19 and TRBJ1-2; 7 bases map to TRBD1. Per germline, CDR1 LNHDA and CDR2 SQIVND (reference sequence). The CDR3 extends over 13 amino acids. V lost 7 bases and J lost 2; bases outside the gene matches: 4. The CDR3 nucleotides read TGTGCCAGTATGGGACAGTCCAACTATGGCTACACCTTC. It translates to CASMGQSNYGYTF.

As regards this clone: Other DNA sequences of this sample code for an identical CDR3. This chain joins TRBV5-6 and TRBJ2-5; 7 nucleotides align to TRBD1. This CDR3 spans 13 amino acids. Germline V gene sequence: CDR1 SGHDT, CDR2 YYEEEE. After removal of 0 bases from V and 4 bases from J, the junction contained 0 bases not matched to a gene. The CDR3 DNA reads as TGTGCCAGCAGCTTGGCAGGGGGAGAGACCCAGTACTTC. This codes for CASSLAGGETQYF.

J is TRBJ1-1 and V is TRBV19; a weak D match, TRBD1 (6 bases). Germline V gene data show CDR1 as LNHDA and CDR2 as SQIVND (reference sequence). The CDR3 length is 15 residues. V shed 4 bases and J shed 1 base, with 13 bases lying between them. In DNA form, the CDR3 reads TGTGCCAGTAGTACCCTTAAACAGGGGAACACTGAAGCTTTCTTT. Amino acid sequence: CASSTLKQGNTEAFF.

J is TRBJ2-7 and V is TRBV7-8, with 7 bases lining up with TRBD2. This CDR3 region has 16 residues. Germline trimming cut 2 bases from V and 6 bases from J; bases unmatched to any gene: 13. The germline V gene has CDR1 SGHVS and CDR2 FQNEAQ. Here the CDR3 DNA reads TGTGCCAGCAGCTTACCTCTTAGGACTAGAAGGAGCGAGCAGTACTTC. Translated, it gives CASSLPLRTRRSEQYF.

The chain is built from TRBV7-8 and TRBJ1-5; D might be TRBD1 (5 bases). Germline V gives CDR1 SGHVS, CDR2 FQNEAQ. V dropped 1 base and J dropped 7 bases, with 20 bases sitting between them. This CDR3 has 17 residues. CDR3 protein: CASSLGPHGGLGQPQHF. The CDR3 bases are TGTGCCAGCAGCTTAGGGCCACATGGGGGGTTGGGGCAGCCCCAGCATTTT.

The chain carries TRBV30 and TRBJ1-2; tentatively, D is TRBD1 (5 bases). Trimming took off 5 bases at V and 10 bases at J, with 29 bases between the two ends. Germline loops: CDR1 GTSNPN, CDR2 SVGIG (reference sequence). This CDR3 region has 16 residues. The CDR3 nucleotides are TGTGCCTGGGGGGGGTTCCTGCAAGGCTTCCGGGCGTACTACACCTTC. Translating it yields CAWGGFLQGFRAYYTF.

The rearrangement uses TRBV6-5 and TRBJ1-5; a weak D match, TRBD1 (5 bases). The germline gives CDR1 MNHEY, CDR2 SVGAGI. The CDR3 has 15 amino acids. V lost 5 bases and J 1 base, leaving 12 bases between the germline ends. CDR3 DNA: TGTGCCAGCAGTGCCGAGACAGTCAGCAATCAGCCCCAGCATTTT. Protein: CASSAETVSNQPQHF.

The J gene is TRBJ1-2, the V gene TRBV5-6; D remains unclear. The CDR3 sequence is 12 residues long. V dropped 3 bases and J dropped 8 bases, with 11 bases sitting between them. CDR1 SGHDT and CDR2 YYEEEE come from the germline V gene. CDR3 DNA sequence: TGTGCCAGCAGCTCCTACCAATTGGGCTACACCTTC. Its protein product is CASSSYQLGYTF.

This chain uses TRBV4-2 with TRBJ1-2, with D unresolved. CDR1 is LGHNA and CDR2 is YNFKEQ in the germline V gene. V lost 1 base and J lost 4, with 13 bases in between. This CDR3 region has 15 residues. The CDR3 here is CASSQGSGISYGYTF. The CDR3 DNA follows: TGTGCCAGCAGCCAAGGGTCAGGAATCAGCTATGGCTACACCTTC.

The table lists this clone with a count of one. The chain couples TRBV7-6 to TRBJ1-3; D possibly corresponds to TRBD1 (5 bases). The ends were cut back, 0 bases at V and 0 bases at J, with 9 bases in the middle. The CDR3 loop spans 16 amino acids. Germline V gene lookup returns CDR1 SGHVS and CDR2 FNYEAQ. CDR3 loop: CASSLAGAISGNTIYF. CDR3 coding DNA: TGTGCCAGCAGCTTAGCAGGGGCGATCTCTGGAAACACCATATATTTT.

V gene TRBV28 combines with J gene TRBJ2-7; tentatively, D is TRBD1 (6 bases). Trimming took 5 bases from V and 5 from J, leaving 19 bases between them. The CDR3 is 15 residues long. Germline-derived CDR1 and CDR2 are MDHEN and SYDVKM. DNA for the CDR3: TGTGCCAGCAGTCTCCCTTTGAGTAACAGGGACGAGCAGTACTTC. It specifies CASSLPLSNRDEQYF.

The chain carries TRBV5-6 and TRBJ2-7; D unclear. The CDR3 has 14 amino acids. V lost 2 bases to trimming and J lost 3 bases, with 12 bases between them. Per germline, CDR1 SGHDT and CDR2 YYEEEE. The CDR3: CASSLSRQIYEQYF. CDR3 in DNA: TGTGCCAGCAGCTTATCTCGCCAGATCTACGAGCAGTACTTC.

The gene calls are TRBV5-6 and TRBJ1-2; D is unclear. The CDR3 covers 14 residues. Germline V gene data show CDR1 as SGHDT and CDR2 as YYEEEE. The V and J ends lost 0 bases and 4 bases respectively, with 10 bases between them. The CDR3 DNA reads TGTGCCAGCAGCTTGGGACCAGCGCCCTATGGCTACACCTTC. Protein sequence: CASSLGPAPYGYTF.

The J gene is TRBJ1-4, the V gene TRBV2; possible D gene TRBD1, 5 bases. V was pared by 6 bases and J by 0 bases, with 8 bases between. CDR1 and CDR2 (germline): SNHLY, FYNNEI. This CDR3 comprises 14 residues. The CDR3 here is CASRGLATNEKLFF. For the CDR3, the DNA is TGTGCCAGCAGGGGGCTAGCAACTAATGAAAAACTGTTTTTT.

V usage is TRBV2 and J usage is TRBJ1-1, with 7 bases fitting TRBD1. The CDR3 runs to 13 residues. Germline V gives CDR1 SNHLY, CDR2 FYNNEI. V shed 11 bases, J shed 6 bases, and the junction held 12 bases outside the gene matches. CDR3 bases: TGTGCCCGCCGCTTACAGGGGATCGCTGAAGCTTTCTTT. Translating gives CARRLQGIAEAFF.

This clone is a singleton in its sample. This chain links TRBV5-1 with TRBJ2-1, with D maybe TRBD2 (6 bases). The CDR3 sequence is 16 residues long. V lost 4 bases and J lost 0, with 14 bases in between. Germline V gene lookup returns CDR1 SGHRS and CDR2 YFSETQ. CDR3 bases: TGCGCCAGCAGCCTGGGACTTGAAAGCTCCTACAATGAGCAGTTCTTC. This gives the protein CASSLGLESSYNEQFF.

The chain employs TRBV19 and TRBJ2-1, with 8 positions matching TRBD2. Germline trimming cut 5 bases from V and 3 bases from J; bases unmatched to any gene: 12. Germline values: CDR1 LNHDA, CDR2 SQIVND (reference sequence). The CDR3 runs 17 residues. The CDR3 region is CASSPRLARTFYNEQFF. Written as DNA, the CDR3 is TGTGCCAGTAGTCCAAGACTAGCGAGAACATTCTACAATGAGCAGTTCTTC. Based on the CDR3 plus reference TRBV19 and TRBJ2-1, the full variable domain is DGGITQSPKYLFRKEGQNVTLSCEQNLNHDAMYWYRQDPGQGLRLIYYSQIVNDFQKGDIAEGYSVSREKKESFPLTVTSAQKNPTAFYLCASSPRLARTFYNEQFFGPGTRLTVL.

The chain combines TRBV7-8 with TRBJ2-1, with TRBD2 as a possible D gene (6 bases). Looked up from germline, CDR1 is SGHVS and CDR2 is FQNEAQ. This CDR3 region has 15 residues. V gave up 5 bases and J gave up 3 bases, with 14 bases separating them. CDR3: CASSPDGEDYNEQFF. In DNA, the CDR3 is TGTGCCAGCAGCCCCGACGGGGAGGACTACAATGAGCAGTTCTTC.

The chain has TRBV5-1 and TRBJ2-3, with D possibly matching TRBD2 (5 bases). Germline lookup yields CDR1 SGHRS and CDR2 YFSETQ. V was cut by 6 bases and J by 2 bases, with 13 bases left in between. The CDR3 has 14 amino acids. The CDR3 here is CASKAESNTDTQYF. In nucleotides, the CDR3 is TGCGCCAGCAAAGCGGAGTCGAACACAGATACGCAGTATTTT. Full variable domain (missing parts from reference TRBV5-1 and TRBJ2-3): KAGVTQTPRYLIKTRGQQVTLSCSPISGHRSVSWYQQTPGQGLQFLFEYFSETQRNKGNFPGRFSGRQFSNSRSEMNVSTLELGDSALYLCASKAESNTDTQYFGPGTRLTVL.

This clone came up a few times. The chain is built from TRBV30 and TRBJ2-1, with D maybe TRBD2 (5 bases). This CDR3 has 15 residues. The germline V gene encodes CDR1 GTSNPN and CDR2 SVGIG (reference sequence). With 0 bases removed from V and 7 bases from J, the gap between germline ends came to 16 bases. This CDR3 is CAWSVRGILRNEQFF. The CDR3 DNA is TGTGCCTGGAGTGTACGGGGTATTCTTAGGAATGAGCAGTTCTTC.

The V gene is TRBV19, the J gene TRBJ2-7; tentative D call: TRBD2 (6 bases). The germline CDR1 and CDR2 sequences are LNHDA and SQIVND (reference sequence). V was cut by 5 bases and J by 5 bases, with 13 bases left in between. CDR3 length equals 13 residues. CDR3 sequence: CASSPGEVNEQYF. As DNA, the CDR3 is TGTGCCAGTAGTCCGGGGGAGGTAAACGAGCAGTACTTC. Drawing the rest from reference TRBV19 and TRBJ2-7, the complete variable domain is DGGITQSPKYLFRKEGQNVTLSCEQNLNHDAMYWYRQDPGQGLRLIYYSQIVNDFQKGDIAEGYSVSREKKESFPLTVTSAQKNPTAFYLCASSPGEVNEQYFGPGTRLTVT.

The chain combines TRBV28 with TRBJ2-3, with 8 positions matching TRBD2. The CDR3 length is 16 residues. Germline V gene lookup returns CDR1 MDHEN and CDR2 SYDVKM. V shed 4 bases and J 4 bases; nucleotides not matched to a gene: 10. This chain's CDR3 is CASSSSRRGDPDTQYF. The DNA for the CDR3 is TGTGCCAGCAGTTCCTCTCGGCGGGGGGATCCAGATACGCAGTATTTT. Drawing the rest from reference TRBV28 and TRBJ2-3, the complete variable domain is DVKVTQSSRYLVKRTGEKVFLECVQDMDHENMFWYRQDPGLGLRLIYFSYDVKMKEKGDIPEGYSVSREKKERFSLILESASTNQTSMYLCASSSSRRGDPDTQYFGPGTRLTVL.